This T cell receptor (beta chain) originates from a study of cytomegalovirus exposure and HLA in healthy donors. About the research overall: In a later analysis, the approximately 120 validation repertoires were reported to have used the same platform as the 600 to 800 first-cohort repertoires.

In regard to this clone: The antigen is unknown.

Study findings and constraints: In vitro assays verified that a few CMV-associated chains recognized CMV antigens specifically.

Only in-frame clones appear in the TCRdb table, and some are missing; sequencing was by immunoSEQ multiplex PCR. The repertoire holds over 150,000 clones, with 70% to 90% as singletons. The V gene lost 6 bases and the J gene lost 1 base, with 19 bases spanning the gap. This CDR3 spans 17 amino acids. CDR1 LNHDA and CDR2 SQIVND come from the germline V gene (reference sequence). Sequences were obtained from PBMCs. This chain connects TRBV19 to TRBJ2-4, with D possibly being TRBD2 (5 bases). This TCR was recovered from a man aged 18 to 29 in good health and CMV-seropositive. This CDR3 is CASSPVGAGNAKNIQYF. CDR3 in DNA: TGTGCCAGTAGCCCCGTCGGTGCCGGGAACGCCAAAAACATTCAGTACTTC.